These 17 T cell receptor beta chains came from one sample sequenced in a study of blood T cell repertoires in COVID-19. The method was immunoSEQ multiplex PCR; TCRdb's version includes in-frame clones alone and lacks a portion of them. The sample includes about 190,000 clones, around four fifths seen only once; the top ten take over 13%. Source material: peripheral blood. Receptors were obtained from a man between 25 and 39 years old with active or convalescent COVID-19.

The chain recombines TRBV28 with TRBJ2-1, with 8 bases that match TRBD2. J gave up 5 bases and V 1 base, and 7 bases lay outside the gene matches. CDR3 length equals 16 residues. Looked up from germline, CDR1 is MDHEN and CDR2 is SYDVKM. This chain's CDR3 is CASSLLGSGAHNEQFF. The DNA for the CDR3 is TGTGCCAGCAGTTTATTAGGTAGCGGGGCCCACAATGAGCAGTTCTTC.

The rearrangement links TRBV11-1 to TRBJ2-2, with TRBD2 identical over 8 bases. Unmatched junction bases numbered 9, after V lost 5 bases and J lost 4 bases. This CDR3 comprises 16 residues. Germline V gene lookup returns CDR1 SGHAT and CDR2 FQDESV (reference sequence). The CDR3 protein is CASSLTGGQGTGELFF. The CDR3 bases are TGTGCCAGCAGCCTAACGGGGGGGCAGGGCACCGGGGAGCTGTTTTTT.

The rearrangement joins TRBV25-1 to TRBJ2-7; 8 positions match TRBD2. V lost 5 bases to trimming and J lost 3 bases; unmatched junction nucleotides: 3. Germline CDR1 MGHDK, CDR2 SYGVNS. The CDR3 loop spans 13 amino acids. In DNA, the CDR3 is TGTGCCAGCAGTTTAGCGGGACTCTACGAGCAGTACTTC. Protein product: CASSLAGLYEQYF.

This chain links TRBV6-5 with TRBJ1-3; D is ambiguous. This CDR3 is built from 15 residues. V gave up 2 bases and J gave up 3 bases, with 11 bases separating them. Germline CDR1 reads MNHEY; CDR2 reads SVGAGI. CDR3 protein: CASSYRAGGGNTIYF. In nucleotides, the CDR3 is TGTGCCAGCAGTTACCGGGCAGGAGGTGGAAACACCATATATTTT.

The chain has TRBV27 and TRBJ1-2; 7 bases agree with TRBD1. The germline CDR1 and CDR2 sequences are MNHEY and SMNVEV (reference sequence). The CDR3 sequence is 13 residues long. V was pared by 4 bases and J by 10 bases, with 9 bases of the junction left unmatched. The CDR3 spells CASSSQRGLPYTF. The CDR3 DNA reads TGTGCCAGCAGTTCTCAAAGGGGGCTACCCTACACCTTC.

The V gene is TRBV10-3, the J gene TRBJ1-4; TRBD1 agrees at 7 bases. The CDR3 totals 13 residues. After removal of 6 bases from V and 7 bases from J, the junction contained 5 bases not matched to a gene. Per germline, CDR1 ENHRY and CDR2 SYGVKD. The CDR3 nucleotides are TGTGCCATCAGCGATACAGGGGCTGAAAAACTGTTTTTT. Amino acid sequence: CAISDTGAEKLFF.

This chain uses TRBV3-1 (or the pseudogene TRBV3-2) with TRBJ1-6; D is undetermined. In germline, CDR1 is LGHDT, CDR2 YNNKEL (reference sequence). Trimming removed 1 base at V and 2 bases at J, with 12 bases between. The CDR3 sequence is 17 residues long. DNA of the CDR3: TGTGCCAGCAGCCAAGTGACCCGAGGCACCTATAATTCACCCCTCCACTTT. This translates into CASSQVTRGTYNSPLHF.

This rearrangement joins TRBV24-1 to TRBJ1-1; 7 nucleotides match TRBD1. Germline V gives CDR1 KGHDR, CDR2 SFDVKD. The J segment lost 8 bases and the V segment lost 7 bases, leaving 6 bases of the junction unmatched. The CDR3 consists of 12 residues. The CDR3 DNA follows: TGTGCCACCAGGACAGAACAGGGGGAAGCTTTCTTT. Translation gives CATRTEQGEAFF.

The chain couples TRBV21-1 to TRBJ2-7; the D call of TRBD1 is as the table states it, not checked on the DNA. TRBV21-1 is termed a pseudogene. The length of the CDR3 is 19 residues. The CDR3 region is CASSNDTDRVGPKSYEQYF. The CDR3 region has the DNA TGTGCCAGCAGCAACGACACCGACAGGGTAGGCCCGAAATCCTACGAGCAGTACTTC.

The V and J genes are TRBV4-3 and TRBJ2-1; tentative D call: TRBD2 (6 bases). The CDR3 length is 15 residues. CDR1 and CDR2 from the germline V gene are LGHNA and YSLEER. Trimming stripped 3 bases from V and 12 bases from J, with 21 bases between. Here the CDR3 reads CASSQTLGLSLGQFF. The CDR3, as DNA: TGCGCCAGCAGCCAGACCCTGGGACTGAGCTTAGGGCAGTTCTTC.

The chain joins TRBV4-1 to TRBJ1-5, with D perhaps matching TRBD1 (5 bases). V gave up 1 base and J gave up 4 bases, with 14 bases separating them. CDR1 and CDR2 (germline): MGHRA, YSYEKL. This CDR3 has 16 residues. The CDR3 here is CASSQGAGLGNQPQHF. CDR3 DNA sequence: TGCGCCAGCAGCCAAGGGGCAGGGTTAGGGAATCAGCCCCAGCATTTT.

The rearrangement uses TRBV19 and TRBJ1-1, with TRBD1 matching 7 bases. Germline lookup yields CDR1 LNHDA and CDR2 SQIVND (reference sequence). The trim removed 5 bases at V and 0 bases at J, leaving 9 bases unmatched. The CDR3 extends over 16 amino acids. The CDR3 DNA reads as TGTGCCAGTAGTGCCCGGGACAGCCTCATGAACACTGAAGCTTTCTTT. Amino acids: CASSARDSLMNTEAFF.

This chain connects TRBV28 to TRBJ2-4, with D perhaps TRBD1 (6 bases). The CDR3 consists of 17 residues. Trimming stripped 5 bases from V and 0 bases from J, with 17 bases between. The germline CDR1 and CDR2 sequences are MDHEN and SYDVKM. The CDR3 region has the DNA TGTGCCAGCAGTACAACCCAGGGGCATATAGCCAAAAACATTCAGTACTTC. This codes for CASSTTQGHIAKNIQYF.

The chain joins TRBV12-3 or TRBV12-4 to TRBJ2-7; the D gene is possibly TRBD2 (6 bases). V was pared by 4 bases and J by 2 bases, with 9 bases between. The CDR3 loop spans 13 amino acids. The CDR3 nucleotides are TGTGCCAGCAGTTCCCGGAGGGCCTACGAGCAGTACTTC. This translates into CASSSRRAYEQYF.

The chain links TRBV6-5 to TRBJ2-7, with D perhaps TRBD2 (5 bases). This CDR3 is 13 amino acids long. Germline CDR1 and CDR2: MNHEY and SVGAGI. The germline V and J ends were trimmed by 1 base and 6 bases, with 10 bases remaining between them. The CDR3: CASSYFERGEQYF. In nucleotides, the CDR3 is TGTGCCAGCAGTTACTTCGAACGGGGCGAGCAGTACTTC.

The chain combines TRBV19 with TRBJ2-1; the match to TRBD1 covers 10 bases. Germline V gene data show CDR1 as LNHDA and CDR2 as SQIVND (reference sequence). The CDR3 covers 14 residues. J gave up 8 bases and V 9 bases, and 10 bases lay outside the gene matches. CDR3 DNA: TGTGCCAGCCCCGTTGGGGACAGGGGCGATGAGCAGTTCTTC. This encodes CASPVGDRGDEQFF.

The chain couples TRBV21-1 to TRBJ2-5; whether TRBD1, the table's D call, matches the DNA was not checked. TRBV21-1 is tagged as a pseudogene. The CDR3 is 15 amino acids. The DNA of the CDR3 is TGTGCCAGCAGCAAAAAACCCCAGGGCCCCGAGACCCAGTACTTC. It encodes CASSKKPQGPETQYF.